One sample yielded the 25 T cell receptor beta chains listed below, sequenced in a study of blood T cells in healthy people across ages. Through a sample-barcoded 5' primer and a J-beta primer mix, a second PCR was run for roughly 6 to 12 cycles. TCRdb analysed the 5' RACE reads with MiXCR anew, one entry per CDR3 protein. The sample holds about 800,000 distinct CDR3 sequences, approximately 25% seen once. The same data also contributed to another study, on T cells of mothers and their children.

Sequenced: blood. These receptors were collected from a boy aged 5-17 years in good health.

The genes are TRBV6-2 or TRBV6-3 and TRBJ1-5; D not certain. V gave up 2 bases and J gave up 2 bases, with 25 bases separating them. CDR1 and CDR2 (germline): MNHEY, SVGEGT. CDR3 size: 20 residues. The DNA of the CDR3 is TGTGCCAGCAGTTACCGTGGGGTGGACCGGCTAGTCCAGGGCAATCAGCCCCAGCATTTT. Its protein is CASSYRGVDRLVQGNQPQHF.

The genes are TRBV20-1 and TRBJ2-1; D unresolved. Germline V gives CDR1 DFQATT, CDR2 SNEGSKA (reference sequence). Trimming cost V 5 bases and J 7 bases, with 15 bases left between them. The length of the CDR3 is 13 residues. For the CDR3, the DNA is TGCAGTGCTTCCCGGTACTTAACAAATGAGCAGTTCTTC. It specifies CSASRYLTNEQFF.

CDR3 DNA: TGTGCCAGCAGCAACGTCGTAGATACGCAGTATTTT. Translating it yields CASSNVVDTQYF. The rearrangement joins TRBV7-2 to TRBJ2-3; D gene ambiguous. The ends were cut back, 5 bases at V and 5 bases at J, with 8 bases in the middle. The CDR3 runs to 12 residues. Looked up from germline, CDR1 is SGHTA and CDR2 is FQGNSA. The entire variable domain, with the rest obtained from reference TRBV7-2 and TRBJ2-3, is as follows: GAGVSQSPSNKVTEKGKDVELRCDPISGHTALYWYRQSLGQGLEFLIYFQGNSAPDKSGLPSDRFSAERTGGSVSTLTIQRTQQEDSAVYLCASSNVVDTQYFGPGTRLTVL.

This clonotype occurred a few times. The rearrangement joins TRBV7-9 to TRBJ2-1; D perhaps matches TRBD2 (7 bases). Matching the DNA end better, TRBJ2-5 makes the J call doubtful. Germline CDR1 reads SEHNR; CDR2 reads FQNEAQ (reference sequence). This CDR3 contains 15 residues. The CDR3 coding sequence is TGTGCCAGCAGCTTCCGGGACTCGGGGGGCGAGACCCAGTACTTC. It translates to CASSFRDSGGETQYF.

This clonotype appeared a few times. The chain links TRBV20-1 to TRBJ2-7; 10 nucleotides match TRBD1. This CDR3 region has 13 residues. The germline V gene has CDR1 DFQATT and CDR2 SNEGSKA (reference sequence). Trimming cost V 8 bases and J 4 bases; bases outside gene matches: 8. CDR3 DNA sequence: TGCAGTATCCGGGGACAGGGGCGGTACGAGCAGTACTTC. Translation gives CSIRGQGRYEQYF.

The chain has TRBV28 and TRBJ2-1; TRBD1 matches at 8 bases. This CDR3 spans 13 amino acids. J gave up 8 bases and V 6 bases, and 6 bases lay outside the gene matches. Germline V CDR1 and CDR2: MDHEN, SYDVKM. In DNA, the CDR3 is TGTGCCAGCAGGGGGACAGGCGGATATGAGCAGTTCTTC. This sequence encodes CASRGTGGYEQFF.

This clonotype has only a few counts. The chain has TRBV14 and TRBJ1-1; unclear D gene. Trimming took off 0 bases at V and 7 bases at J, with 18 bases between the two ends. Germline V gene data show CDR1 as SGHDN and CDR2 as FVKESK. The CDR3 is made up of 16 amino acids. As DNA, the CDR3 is TGTGCCAGCAGCCAAGACGAAATCTTTAGACACGATGAAGCTTTCTTT. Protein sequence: CASSQDEIFRHDEAFF.

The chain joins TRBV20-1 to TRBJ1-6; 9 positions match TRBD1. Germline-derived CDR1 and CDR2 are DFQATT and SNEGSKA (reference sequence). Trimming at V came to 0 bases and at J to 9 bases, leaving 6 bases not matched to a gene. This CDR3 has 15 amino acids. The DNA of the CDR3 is TGCAGTGCTAGAGATTGGGGACAGGGCAGTTCACCCCTCCACTTT. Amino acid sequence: CSARDWGQGSSPLHF.

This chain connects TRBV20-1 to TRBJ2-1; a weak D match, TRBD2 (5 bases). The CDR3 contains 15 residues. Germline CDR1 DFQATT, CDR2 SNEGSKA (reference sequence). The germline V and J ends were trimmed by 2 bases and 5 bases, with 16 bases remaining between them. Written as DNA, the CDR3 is TGCAGTGCTAGAAGGGCAGGCGGGCTAGACAATGAGCAGTTCTTC. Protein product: CSARRAGGLDNEQFF.

The DNA for the CDR3 is TGCGCCAGCAGCCACCTAGGGGTAACTTACGAGCAGTACTTC. This encodes CASSHLGVTYEQYF. The rearrangement links TRBV5-1 to TRBJ2-7, with D tentatively TRBD1 (5 bases). Looked up from germline, CDR1 is SGHRS and CDR2 is YFSETQ. The CDR3 extends over 14 amino acids. The V and J ends lost 4 bases and 4 bases respectively, with 15 bases between them.

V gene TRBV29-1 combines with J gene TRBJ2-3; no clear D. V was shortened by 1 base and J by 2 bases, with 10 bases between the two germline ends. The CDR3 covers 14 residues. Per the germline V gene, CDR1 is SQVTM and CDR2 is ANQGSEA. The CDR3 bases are TGCAGCGTTGAAGGTTTTGGACCCACAGATACGCAGTATTTT. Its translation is CSVEGFGPTDTQYF.

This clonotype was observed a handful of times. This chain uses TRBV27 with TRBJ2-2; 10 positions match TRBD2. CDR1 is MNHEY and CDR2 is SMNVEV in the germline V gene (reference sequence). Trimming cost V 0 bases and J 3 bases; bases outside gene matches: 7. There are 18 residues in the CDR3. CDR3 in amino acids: CASSLSTASGRDTGELFF. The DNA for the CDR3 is TGTGCCAGCAGTTTATCGACGGCTAGCGGGAGAGACACCGGGGAGCTGTTTTTT.

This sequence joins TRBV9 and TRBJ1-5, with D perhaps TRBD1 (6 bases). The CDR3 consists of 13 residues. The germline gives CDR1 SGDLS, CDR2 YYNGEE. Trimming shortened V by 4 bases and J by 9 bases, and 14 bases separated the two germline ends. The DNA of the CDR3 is TGTGCCAGCAGCAAAGAAGGGGGGAGGCCCCAGCATTTT. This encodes CASSKEGGRPQHF.

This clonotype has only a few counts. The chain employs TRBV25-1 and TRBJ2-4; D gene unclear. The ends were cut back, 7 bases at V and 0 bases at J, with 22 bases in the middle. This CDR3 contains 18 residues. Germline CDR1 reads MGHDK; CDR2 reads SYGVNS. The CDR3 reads CASTPDPGKALAKNIQYF. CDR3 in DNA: TGTGCCAGCACCCCTGATCCTGGTAAAGCCTTAGCCAAAAACATTCAGTACTTC.

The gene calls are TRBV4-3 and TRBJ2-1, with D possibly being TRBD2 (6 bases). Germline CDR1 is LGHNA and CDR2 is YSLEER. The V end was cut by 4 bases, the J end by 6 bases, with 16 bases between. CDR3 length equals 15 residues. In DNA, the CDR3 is TGCGCCAGCAGCCTTGAAGCCCAGGGAGGCAATGAGCAGTTCTTC. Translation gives CASSLEAQGGNEQFF.

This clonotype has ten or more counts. The CDR3 DNA reads as TGTGCCAGCAGCTTGTTCGACGGGCGGGGGAGCAGCTCCTACAATGAGCAGTTCTTC. It codes for CASSLFDGRGSSSYNEQFF. The chain is built from TRBV5-6 and TRBJ2-1; 7 bases fit TRBD2. CDR1 is SGHDT and CDR2 is YYEEEE in the germline V gene. The junction had 13 bases not matched to a gene; V was cut back by 1 base and J by 0 bases. The length of the CDR3 is 19 residues.

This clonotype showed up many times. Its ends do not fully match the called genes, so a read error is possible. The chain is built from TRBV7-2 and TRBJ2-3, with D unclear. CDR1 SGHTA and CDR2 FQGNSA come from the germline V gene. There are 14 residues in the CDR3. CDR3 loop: CASSPGSSTDTQYF. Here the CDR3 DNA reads TGCGCCAGCAGCCCAGGAAGTAGCACAGATACGCAGTATTTT.

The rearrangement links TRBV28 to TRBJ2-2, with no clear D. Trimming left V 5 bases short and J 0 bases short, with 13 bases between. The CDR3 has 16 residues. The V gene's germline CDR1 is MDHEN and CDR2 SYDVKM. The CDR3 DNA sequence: TGTGCCAGCAGTCGGGCGACATCTTCGAACACCGGGGAGCTGTTTTTT. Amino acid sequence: CASSRATSSNTGELFF.

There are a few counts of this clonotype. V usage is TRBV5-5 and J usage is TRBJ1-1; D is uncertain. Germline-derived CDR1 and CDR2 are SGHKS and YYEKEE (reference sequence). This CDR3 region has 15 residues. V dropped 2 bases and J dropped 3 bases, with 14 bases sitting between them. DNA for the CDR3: TGTGCCAGCAGCTTTAGTCCCAGGAGCCACACTGAAGCTTTCTTT. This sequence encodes CASSFSPRSHTEAFF. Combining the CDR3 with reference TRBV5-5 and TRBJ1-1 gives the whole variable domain DAGVTQSPTHLIKTRGQQVTLRCSPISGHKSVSWYQQVLGQGPQFIFQYYEKEERGRGNFPDRFSARQFPNYSSELNVNALLLGDSALYLCASSFSPRSHTEAFFGQGTRLTVV.

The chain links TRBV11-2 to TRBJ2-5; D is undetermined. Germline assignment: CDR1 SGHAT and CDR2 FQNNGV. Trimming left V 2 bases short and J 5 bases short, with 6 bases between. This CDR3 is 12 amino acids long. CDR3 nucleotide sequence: TGTGCCAGCAGCTTAAGTTCGGAGACCCAGTACTTC. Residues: CASSLSSETQYF.

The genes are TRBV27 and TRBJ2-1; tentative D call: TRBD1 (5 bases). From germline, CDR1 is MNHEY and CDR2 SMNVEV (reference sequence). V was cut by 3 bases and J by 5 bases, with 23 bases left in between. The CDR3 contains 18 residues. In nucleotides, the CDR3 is TGTGCCAGCAGTTTTTTGGGGCCCACTCACGTAGAACACAATGAGCAGTTCTTC. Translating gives CASSFLGPTHVEHNEQFF.

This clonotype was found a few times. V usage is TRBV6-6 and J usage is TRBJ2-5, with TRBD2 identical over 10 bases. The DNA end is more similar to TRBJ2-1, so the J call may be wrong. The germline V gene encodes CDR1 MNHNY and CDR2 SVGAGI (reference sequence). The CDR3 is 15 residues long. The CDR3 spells CASSYGTSVYNEQFF. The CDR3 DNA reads TGTGCCAGCAGTTACGGGACTAGCGTTTACAATGAGCAGTTCTTC.

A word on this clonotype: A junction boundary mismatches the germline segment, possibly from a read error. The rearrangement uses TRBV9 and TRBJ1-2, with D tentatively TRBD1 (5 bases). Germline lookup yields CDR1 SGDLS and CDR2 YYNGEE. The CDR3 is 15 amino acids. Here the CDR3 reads CASSVGSTANYGHTF. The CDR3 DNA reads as TGTGCCAGCAGCGTAGGTTCGACAGCTAACTATGGCCACACCTTC. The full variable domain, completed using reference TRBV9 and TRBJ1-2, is DSGVTQTPKHLITATGQRVTLRCSPRSGDLSVYWYQQSLDQGLQFLIQYYNGEERAKGNILERFSAQQFPDLHSELNLSSLELGDSALYFCASSVGSTANYGHTFGSGTRLTVV.

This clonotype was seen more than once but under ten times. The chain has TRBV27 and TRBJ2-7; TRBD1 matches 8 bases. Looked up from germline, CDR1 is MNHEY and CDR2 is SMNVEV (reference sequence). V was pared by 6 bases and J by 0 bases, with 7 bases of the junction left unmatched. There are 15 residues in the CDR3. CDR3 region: CASSPDRDTSYEQYF. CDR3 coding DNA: TGTGCCAGCAGCCCGGACAGGGACACCTCCTACGAGCAGTACTTC.

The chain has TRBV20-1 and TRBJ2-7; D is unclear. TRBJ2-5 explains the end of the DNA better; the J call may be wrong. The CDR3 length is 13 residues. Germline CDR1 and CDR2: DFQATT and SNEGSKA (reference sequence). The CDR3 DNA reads TGCAGTGCTTGGGCCTCCCTGTCCGAGACCCAGTACTTC. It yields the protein CSAWASLSETQYF.